What follows is one T cell receptor beta chain and its context. Its antigen is currently unknown. This sample was included in a study of T cell responses to AZD1222 COVID-19 vaccine. TCRdb keeps only in-frame clones here, not all; method: immunoSEQ multiplex PCR. The data contain more than 45,000 clones, approximately 88% of them seen just once; the ten biggest clones take up roughly 30%. Findings and caveats of the study: Following two doses of AZD1222, Spike-specific TCR breadth and depth rose. Unmutated variant regions are reportedly targeted by nearly half of spike-specific TCRs. Donors were largely white British and mainly female; clonal diversity was possibly underestimated. The repertoires were collected only after the peak T cell response.

From germline, CDR1 is MGHRA and CDR2 YSYEKL. J gave up 1 base and V 0 bases, and 2 bases lay outside the gene matches. The CDR3 sequence is 16 residues long. This TCR was recovered from an adult in good health. The chain uses TRBV4-1 and TRBJ1-4, with 7 bases fitting TRBD1. Specimen: peripheral blood, collected on day 0 of AZD1222 vaccination. The CDR3 sequence is CASSQERTGTNEKLFF. The DNA of the CDR3 is TGCGCCAGCAGCCAAGAGAGGACAGGAACTAATGAAAAACTGTTTTTT.